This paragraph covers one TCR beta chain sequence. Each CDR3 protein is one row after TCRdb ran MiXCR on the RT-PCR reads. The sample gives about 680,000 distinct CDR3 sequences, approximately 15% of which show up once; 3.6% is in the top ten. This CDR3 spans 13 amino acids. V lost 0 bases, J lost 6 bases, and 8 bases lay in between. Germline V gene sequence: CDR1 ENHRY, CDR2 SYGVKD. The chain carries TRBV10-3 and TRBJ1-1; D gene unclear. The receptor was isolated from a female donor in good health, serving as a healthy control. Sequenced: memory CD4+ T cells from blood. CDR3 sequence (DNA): TGTGCCATCAGTGAGTCATCCCGACCTGAAGCTTTCTTT. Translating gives CAISESSRPEAFF.